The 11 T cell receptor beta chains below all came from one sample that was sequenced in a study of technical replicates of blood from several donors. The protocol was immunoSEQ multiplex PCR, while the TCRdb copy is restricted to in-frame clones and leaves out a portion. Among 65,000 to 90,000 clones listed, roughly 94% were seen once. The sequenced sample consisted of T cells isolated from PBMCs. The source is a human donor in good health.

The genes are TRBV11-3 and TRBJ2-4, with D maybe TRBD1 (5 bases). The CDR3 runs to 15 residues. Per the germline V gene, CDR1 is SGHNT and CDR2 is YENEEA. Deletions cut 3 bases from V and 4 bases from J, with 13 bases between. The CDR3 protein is CASSLTVGPKNIQYF. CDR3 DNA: TGTGCCAGCAGCTTGACAGTTGGCCCAAAAAACATTCAGTACTTC.

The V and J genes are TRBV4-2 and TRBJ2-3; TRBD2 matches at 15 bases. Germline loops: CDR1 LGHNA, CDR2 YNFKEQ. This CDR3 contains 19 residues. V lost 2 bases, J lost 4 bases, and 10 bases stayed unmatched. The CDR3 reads CASSQLGLAGGGGADTQYF. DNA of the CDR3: TGTGCCAGCAGCCAACTGGGACTAGCGGGAGGTGGGGGCGCAGATACGCAGTATTTT.

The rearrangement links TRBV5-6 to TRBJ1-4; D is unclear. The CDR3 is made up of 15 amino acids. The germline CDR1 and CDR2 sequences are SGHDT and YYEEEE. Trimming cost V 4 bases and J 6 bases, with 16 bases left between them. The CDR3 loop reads CASSPFWEGDEKLFF. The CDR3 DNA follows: TGTGCCAGCAGCCCCTTTTGGGAGGGTGATGAAAAACTGTTTTTT.

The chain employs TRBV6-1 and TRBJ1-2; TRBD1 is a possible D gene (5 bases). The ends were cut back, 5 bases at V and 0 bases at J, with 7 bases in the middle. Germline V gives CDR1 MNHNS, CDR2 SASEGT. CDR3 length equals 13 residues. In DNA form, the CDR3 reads TGTGCCAGCAGTAAGGACACTAACTATGGCTACACCTTC. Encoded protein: CASSKDTNYGYTF.

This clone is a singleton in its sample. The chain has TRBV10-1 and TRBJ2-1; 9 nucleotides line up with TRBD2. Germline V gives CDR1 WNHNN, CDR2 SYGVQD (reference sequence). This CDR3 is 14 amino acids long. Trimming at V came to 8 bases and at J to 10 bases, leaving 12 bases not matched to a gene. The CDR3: CASAGGLAGHEQFF. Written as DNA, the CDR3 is TGCGCCAGCGCAGGGGGGCTAGCGGGACACGAGCAGTTCTTC.

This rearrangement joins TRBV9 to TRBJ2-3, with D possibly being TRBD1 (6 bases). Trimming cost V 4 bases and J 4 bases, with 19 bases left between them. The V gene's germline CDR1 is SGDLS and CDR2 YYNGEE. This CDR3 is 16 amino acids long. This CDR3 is CASSRRGDRSPDTQYF. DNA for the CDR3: TGTGCCAGCAGCCGCCGAGGAGACAGGTCCCCAGATACGCAGTATTTT.

The CDR3 here is CASSLGRGTEQFF. The CDR3, as DNA: TGCGCCAGCAGCTTGGGTCGGGGGACGGAGCAGTTCTTC. This chain joins TRBV5-1 and TRBJ2-1, with D possibly being TRBD2 (6 bases). Trimming stripped 0 bases from V and 10 bases from J, with 11 bases between. Germline loops: CDR1 SGHRS, CDR2 YFSETQ. This CDR3 spans 13 amino acids.

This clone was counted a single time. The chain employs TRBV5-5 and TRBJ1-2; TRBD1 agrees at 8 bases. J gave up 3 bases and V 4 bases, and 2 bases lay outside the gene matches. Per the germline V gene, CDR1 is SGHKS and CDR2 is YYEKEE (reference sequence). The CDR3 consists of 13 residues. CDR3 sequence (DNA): TGTGCCAGCAGCCAGGACAGGGACTATGGCTACACCTTC. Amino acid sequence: CASSQDRDYGYTF. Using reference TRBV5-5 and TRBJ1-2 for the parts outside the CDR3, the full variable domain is DAGVTQSPTHLIKTRGQQVTLRCSPISGHKSVSWYQQVLGQGPQFIFQYYEKEERGRGNFPDRFSARQFPNYSSELNVNALLLGDSALYLCASSQDRDYGYTFGSGTRLTVV.

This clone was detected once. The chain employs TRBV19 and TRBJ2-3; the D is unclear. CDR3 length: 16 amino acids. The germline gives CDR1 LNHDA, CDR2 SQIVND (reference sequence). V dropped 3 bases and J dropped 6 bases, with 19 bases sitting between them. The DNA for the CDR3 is TGTGCCAGTAGTATGGGCAATCAAATTCAATCCGATACGCAGTATTTT. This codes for CASSMGNQIQSDTQYF.

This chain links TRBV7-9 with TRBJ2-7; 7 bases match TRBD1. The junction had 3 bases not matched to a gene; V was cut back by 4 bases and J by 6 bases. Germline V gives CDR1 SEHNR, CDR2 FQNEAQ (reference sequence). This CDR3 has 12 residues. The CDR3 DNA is TGTGCCAGCAGCTCGACAGGGTCCGAGCAGTACTTC. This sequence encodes CASSSTGSEQYF.

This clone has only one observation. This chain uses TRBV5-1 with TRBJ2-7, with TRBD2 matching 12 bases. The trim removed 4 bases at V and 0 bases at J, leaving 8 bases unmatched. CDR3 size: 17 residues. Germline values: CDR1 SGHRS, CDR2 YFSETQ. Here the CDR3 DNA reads TGCGCCAGCAGCCCGGGGACTAGCGGGCCATTCTCCTACGAGCAGTACTTC. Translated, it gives CASSPGTSGPFSYEQYF.